Sequencing of this T cell receptor (beta chain) was carried out in a study of blood T cell repertoires in COVID-19. Study information: Sites across the United States, Italy and Spain contributed samples from acute and convalescent COVID-19. From T cells, B-cell-depleted T cells, or PBMCs came the material, which was cDNA or gDNA.

CDR1 is SGDLS and CDR2 is YYNGEE in the germline V gene. This CDR3 is 16 amino acids long. V gave up 0 bases and J gave up 6 bases; unmatched junction bases: 6. Per the study methods: Estimated nucleated cell counts came from reference gene primer amplification. Here immunoSEQ multiplex PCR was the method, and the copy in TCRdb shows in-frame clones only, minus some. V and J calls and clone size are as listed in that table; D and trimming were resolved from the DNA. The data hold roughly 200,000 clones, with 88% observed a single time. The clonotype comes from a man in his 70s with acute or convalescent COVID-19. The sample consisted of peripheral blood. J is TRBJ2-2 and V is TRBV9, with 9 bases identical to TRBD2. This CDR3 is CASSVGSGSTSGELFF. For the CDR3, the DNA is TGTGCCAGCAGCGTAGGTAGCGGGAGTACGTCCGGGGAGCTGTTTTTT.